Listed here are 28 T cell receptor beta chains from one sample, sequenced in a study of blood T cell repertoires in COVID-19. Repertoires were generated with immunoSEQ multiplex PCR, while TCRdb's copy carries only in-frame clones and drops some. The sample lists over 200,000 clones, roughly 92% occurring once. Sample: peripheral blood. These receptors originate from a man aged 60-69 years with COVID-19, enrolled during active disease.

This clone was seen a few times. V gene TRBV3-1 (or the pseudogene TRBV3-2) combines with J gene TRBJ1-2; 7 bases fit TRBD1. CDR1 and CDR2 (germline): LGHDT, YNNKEL (reference sequence). CDR3 size: 16 residues. The V segment lost 0 bases and the J segment 3 bases; nucleotides outside the gene matches: 7. The CDR3 nucleotides are TGTGCCAGCAGCCAAGATCTTCTGACAGGGTACTATGGCTACACCTTC. Its translation: CASSQDLLTGYYGYTF.

This chain joins TRBV5-4 and TRBJ2-7; D perhaps matches TRBD2 (6 bases). The length of the CDR3 is 13 residues. Germline-derived CDR1 and CDR2 are SGHNT and YYREEE (reference sequence). Between the trimmed V and J ends, which lost 0 bases and 6 bases, there was a span of 10 bases. The CDR3 protein is CASSLGSSGEQYF. Here the CDR3 DNA reads TGTGCCAGCAGCTTGGGAAGTAGCGGCGAGCAGTACTTC.

This clone has a handful of counts. J is TRBJ1-1 and V is TRBV6-1; unclear D gene. V was pared by 4 bases and J by 1 base, with 16 bases between. CDR3 size: 16 residues. Germline assignment: CDR1 MNHNS and CDR2 SASEGT. The chain's CDR3 is CASSVTQRMSNTEAFF. In DNA form, the CDR3 reads TGTGCCAGCAGTGTAACTCAGAGGATGTCGAACACTGAAGCTTTCTTT.

The chain uses TRBV11-2 and TRBJ2-2, with 7 nucleotides matching TRBD1. Germline-derived CDR1 and CDR2 are SGHAT and FQNNGV. This CDR3 has 15 residues. V lost 2 bases, J lost 5 bases, and 5 bases stayed unmatched. CDR3 residues: CASSLNRGLTGELFF. CDR3 bases: TGTGCCAGCAGCTTAAACAGGGGATTGACCGGGGAGCTGTTTTTT.

The chain uses TRBV3-1 (or the pseudogene TRBV3-2) and TRBJ2-2, with 9 bases fitting TRBD2. V was clipped by 4 bases and J by 4 bases; unmatched bases: 4. Per the germline V gene, CDR1 is LGHDT and CDR2 is YNNKEL (reference sequence). CDR3 length equals 15 residues. The CDR3 sequence: CASSLAGVTTGELFF. The DNA for the CDR3 is TGTGCCAGCAGCCTAGCGGGAGTGACCACCGGGGAGCTGTTTTTT.

This chain joins TRBV18 and TRBJ2-7, with D perhaps TRBD2 (5 bases). CDR1 KGHSH and CDR2 LQKENI come from the germline V gene. The CDR3 length is 14 residues. Trimming took 3 bases from V and 2 from J, leaving 11 bases between them. This chain's CDR3 is CASSPFEGTYEQYF. The CDR3 DNA reads TGTGCCAGCTCACCTTTTGAGGGAACCTACGAGCAGTACTTC.

The V call is TRBV4-2, the J call TRBJ1-3, with 7 bases aligning to TRBD1. The germline V gene has CDR1 LGHNA and CDR2 YNFKEQ. The CDR3 consists of 18 residues. J was trimmed by 0 bases and V by 0 bases; bases with no gene match: 8. The CDR3 spells CASSQETGQIFSGNTIYF. CDR3 coding DNA: TGTGCCAGCAGCCAAGAAACGGGACAGATCTTCTCTGGAAACACCATATATTTT.

The J gene is TRBJ2-1, the V gene TRBV5-6, with 7 bases lining up with TRBD2. The J segment lost 3 bases and the V segment lost 3 bases, leaving 6 bases of the junction unmatched. Germline V lookup: CDR1 SGHDT, CDR2 YYEEEE. The CDR3 has 15 residues. The DNA for the CDR3 is TGTGCCAGCAGCTGGGGCGGGAGAAGCTACAATGAGCAGTTCTTC. Translating it yields CASSWGGRSYNEQFF.

The J gene is TRBJ1-2, the V gene TRBV2; the match to TRBD1 covers 7 bases. Unmatched junction bases numbered 8, after V lost 8 bases and J lost 8 bases. This CDR3 has 12 residues. CDR1 is SNHLY, CDR2 FYNNEI, per germline. CDR3 sequence: CASGPQGRGYTF. DNA for the CDR3: TGTGCCAGCGGACCACAGGGGAGAGGCTACACCTTC.

The V gene is TRBV5-1, the J gene TRBJ2-1, with D maybe TRBD1 (6 bases). In germline, CDR1 is SGHRS, CDR2 YFSETQ. Between the trimmed V and J ends, which lost 4 bases and 7 bases, there was a span of 15 bases. CDR3 length equals 14 residues. This CDR3 is CASSVRGDGNEQFF. The CDR3 bases are TGCGCCAGCAGCGTCAGGGGAGATGGGAATGAGCAGTTCTTC.

The chain joins TRBV7-2 to TRBJ2-7, with D tentatively TRBD1 (6 bases). Germline CDR1 and CDR2: SGHTA and FQGNSA. This CDR3 spans 14 amino acids. V dropped 3 bases and J dropped 2 bases, with 11 bases sitting between them. The CDR3 is CASSFEGETYEQYF. The CDR3 DNA is TGTGCCAGCAGCTTTGAGGGGGAAACCTACGAGCAGTACTTC.

The chain recombines TRBV12-3 or TRBV12-4 with TRBJ2-7; no clear D gene. The CDR3 runs 13 residues. V was trimmed by 4 bases and J by 2 bases, leaving 9 bases between them. The CDR3 is CASSSPGTYEQYF. The DNA for the CDR3 is TGTGCCAGCAGTTCCCCCGGTACCTACGAGCAGTACTTC.

The chain recombines TRBV5-1 with TRBJ2-7, with D possibly TRBD1 on 5 matching bases. The V end was cut by 0 bases, the J end by 4 bases, with 14 bases between. The CDR3 has 15 residues. Germline CDR1 and CDR2: SGHRS and YFSETQ. The CDR3 nucleotides are TGCGCCAGCAGCTTGGACAGGCAAGCTTCTTACGAGCAGTACTTC. It encodes CASSLDRQASYEQYF.

This chain connects TRBV19 to TRBJ2-2; 10 positions match TRBD2. The CDR3 consists of 17 residues. V lost 4 bases to trimming and J lost 0 bases; unmatched junction nucleotides: 5. Germline V gives CDR1 LNHDA, CDR2 SQIVND (reference sequence). The CDR3 loop reads CASSTLAGISNTGELFF. The CDR3 DNA reads as TGTGCCAGTAGTACACTAGCGGGGATCTCGAACACCGGGGAGCTGTTTTTT.

This chain connects TRBV12-3 or TRBV12-4 to TRBJ2-1, with D possibly matching TRBD2 (6 bases). V dropped 6 bases and J dropped 10 bases, with 16 bases sitting between them. There are 13 residues in the CDR3. The DNA of the CDR3 is TGTGCCAGCAGCTCGGGACTTCACGGGGAGCAGTTCTTC. It specifies CASSSGLHGEQFF.

The CDR3 DNA sequence: TGTGCCAGTAGTGGGACAGGGCCTCAGCCCCAGCATTTT. Its protein is CASSGTGPQPQHF. J is TRBJ1-5 and V is TRBV19; TRBD1 agrees at 9 bases. Trimming removed 5 bases from V and 6 bases from J; junction bases left unmatched: 2. Germline loops: CDR1 LNHDA, CDR2 SQIVND (reference sequence). CDR3 length equals 13 residues.

The chain recombines TRBV18 with TRBJ1-1, with 9 bases lining up with TRBD1. Germline V lookup: CDR1 KGHSH, CDR2 LQKENI. This CDR3 is 15 amino acids long. The trim removed 3 bases at V and 3 bases at J, leaving 5 bases unmatched. The DNA of the CDR3 is TGTGCCAGCTCACCGCTGGGACAGGGCGACACTGAAGCTTTCTTT. Translated: CASSPLGQGDTEAFF.

DNA for the CDR3: TGTGCCAGCAGTTACTTGGGCGGGGGGAACACCGGGGAGCTGTTTTTT. This encodes CASSYLGGGNTGELFF. V gene TRBV6-5 combines with J gene TRBJ2-2, with 7 bases that match TRBD2. Germline V gives CDR1 MNHEY, CDR2 SVGAGI. CDR3 length: 16 amino acids. V was clipped by 1 base and J by 1 base; unmatched bases: 3.

This sequence joins TRBV4-3 and TRBJ1-2; TRBD1 might be the D (5 bases). Trimming took off 0 bases at V and 0 bases at J, with 14 bases between the two ends. The CDR3 consists of 17 residues. From germline, CDR1 is LGHNA and CDR2 YSLEER. The chain's CDR3 is CASSQERGSQTNYGYTF. CDR3 DNA sequence: TGCGCCAGCAGCCAAGAGCGGGGCTCCCAGACTAACTATGGCTACACCTTC.

V is TRBV6-5 and J is TRBJ2-7; 8 bases are a match to TRBD2. Trimming cost V 6 bases and J 1 base; bases outside gene matches: 5. Germline CDR1 is MNHEY and CDR2 is SVGAGI. This CDR3 has 14 residues. The CDR3 DNA reads as TGTGCCAGCAGGACGGGAGGGCATTCCTACGAGCAGTACTTC. Protein sequence: CASRTGGHSYEQYF.

The genes are TRBV3-1 (or the pseudogene TRBV3-2) and TRBJ2-7; unclear D gene. The germline V gene has CDR1 LGHDT and CDR2 YNNKEL (reference sequence). CDR3 length: 14 amino acids. Trimming removed 1 base at V and 2 bases at J, with 9 bases between. CDR3 nucleotides: TGTGCCAGCAGCCAAGGAGGTTGGACCTACGAGCAGTACTTC. This sequence encodes CASSQGGWTYEQYF.

The chain couples TRBV11-1 to TRBJ2-1; TRBD1 aligns across 9 bases. The germline CDR1 and CDR2 sequences are SGHAT and FQDESV (reference sequence). The CDR3 length is 15 residues. V lost 0 bases to trimming and J lost 8 bases; unmatched junction nucleotides: 5. The CDR3 DNA reads TGTGCCAGCAGCTTAGCGGGACAGGGCATCGATGAGCAGTTCTTC. It is translated as CASSLAGQGIDEQFF. Using reference TRBV11-1 and TRBJ2-1 for the parts outside the CDR3, the full variable domain is EAEVAQSPRYKITEKSQAVAFWCDPISGHATLYWYRQILGQGPELLVQFQDESVVDDSQLPKDRFSAERLKGVDSTLKIQPAELGDSAMYLCASSLAGQGIDEQFFGPGTRLTVL.

CDR3 region: CASSSRREGDTQYF. CDR3 nucleotide sequence: TGTGCCAGCAGCTCGCGACGGGAGGGAGATACGCAGTATTTT. This rearrangement joins TRBV13 to TRBJ2-3; 8 bases fit TRBD2. Germline CDR1 and CDR2: PRHDT and FYEKMQ (reference sequence). This CDR3 is 14 amino acids long. J was trimmed by 5 bases and V by 4 bases; bases with no gene match: 5.

The CDR3 DNA is TGTGCCAGCAGCAGACTTAGGTACGAGCAGTACTTC. This gives the protein CASSRLRYEQYF. The rearrangement links TRBV28 to TRBJ2-7, with D unclear. Germline loops: CDR1 MDHEN, CDR2 SYDVKM. The CDR3 loop spans 12 amino acids. V was shortened by 6 bases and J by 4 bases, with 10 bases between the two germline ends.

This sequence joins TRBV15 and TRBJ2-7; a weak D match, TRBD1 (5 bases). The CDR3 is 16 amino acids. Trimming shortened V by 5 bases and J by 1 base, and 18 bases separated the two germline ends. Germline CDR1 reads LNHNV; CDR2 reads YYDKDF (reference sequence). This CDR3 is CATSSPRQRLSYEQYF. The CDR3 DNA reads as TGTGCCACCAGCTCACCAAGACAGAGACTGTCCTACGAGCAGTACTTC. Based on the CDR3 plus reference TRBV15 and TRBJ2-7, the full variable domain is DAMVIQNPRYQVTQFGKPVTLSCSQTLNHNVMYWYQQKSSQAPKLLFHYYDKDFNNEADTPDNFQSRRPNTSFCFLDIRSPGLGDTAMYLCATSSPRQRLSYEQYFGPGTRLTVT.

The genes are TRBV19 and TRBJ1-3, with 8 bases that match TRBD1. Germline V CDR1 and CDR2: LNHDA, SQIVND (reference sequence). The ends lost 5 bases at V and 0 bases at J; junction bases unmatched: 6. There are 16 residues in the CDR3. CDR3 protein: CASSARQGYSGNTIYF. DNA for the CDR3: TGTGCCAGTAGTGCCAGACAGGGGTACTCTGGAAACACCATATATTTT.

This chain uses TRBV28 with TRBJ2-2; 9 bases line up with TRBD1. The length of the CDR3 is 16 residues. Germline V gives CDR1 MDHEN, CDR2 SYDVKM. The trim removed 3 bases at V and 4 bases at J, leaving 6 bases unmatched. The CDR3 DNA reads as TGTGCCAGCAGTTTTGTGGGACAGGGACGCACCGGGGAGCTGTTTTTT. Translation: CASSFVGQGRTGELFF.

This clone was detected only a few times. V is TRBV3-1 (or the pseudogene TRBV3-2) and J is TRBJ2-1; 8 nucleotides match TRBD2. This CDR3 region has 16 residues. Germline V CDR1 and CDR2: LGHDT, YNNKEL (reference sequence). Trimming removed 1 base from V and 4 bases from J; junction bases left unmatched: 6. The CDR3: CASSQVAGGAYNEQFF. In nucleotides, the CDR3 is TGTGCCAGCAGCCAAGTGGCCGGGGGGGCTTACAATGAGCAGTTCTTC.